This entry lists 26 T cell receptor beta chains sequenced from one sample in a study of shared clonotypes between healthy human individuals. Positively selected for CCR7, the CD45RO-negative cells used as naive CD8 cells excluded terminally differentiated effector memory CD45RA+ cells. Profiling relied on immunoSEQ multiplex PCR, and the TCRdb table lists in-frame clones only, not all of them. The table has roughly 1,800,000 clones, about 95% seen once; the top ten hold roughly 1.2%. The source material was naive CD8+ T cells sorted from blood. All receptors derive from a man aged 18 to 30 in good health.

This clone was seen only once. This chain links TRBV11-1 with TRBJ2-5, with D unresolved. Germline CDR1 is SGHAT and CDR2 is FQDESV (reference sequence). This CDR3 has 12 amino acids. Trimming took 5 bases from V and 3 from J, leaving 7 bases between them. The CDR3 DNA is TGTGCCAGCAGCGAACCCGAAGAGACCCAGTACTTC. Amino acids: CASSEPEETQYF. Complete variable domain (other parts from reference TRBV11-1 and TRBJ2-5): EAEVAQSPRYKITEKSQAVAFWCDPISGHATLYWYRQILGQGPELLVQFQDESVVDDSQLPKDRFSAERLKGVDSTLKIQPAELGDSAMYLCASSEPEETQYFGPGTRLLVL.

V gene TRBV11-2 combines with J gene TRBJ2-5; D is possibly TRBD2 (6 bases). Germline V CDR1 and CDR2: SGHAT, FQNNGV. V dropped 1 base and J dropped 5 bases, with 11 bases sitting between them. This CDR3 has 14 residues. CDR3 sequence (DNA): TGTGCCAGCAGCTTAGGGGCTAGCGAGGAGACCCAGTACTTC. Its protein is CASSLGASEETQYF.

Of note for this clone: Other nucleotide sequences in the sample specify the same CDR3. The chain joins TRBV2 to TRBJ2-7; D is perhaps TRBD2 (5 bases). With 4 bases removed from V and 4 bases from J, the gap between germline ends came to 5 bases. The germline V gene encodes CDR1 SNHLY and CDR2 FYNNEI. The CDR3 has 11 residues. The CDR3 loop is CASSAGYEQYF. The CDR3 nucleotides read TGTGCCAGCAGTGCGGGGTACGAGCAGTACTTC.

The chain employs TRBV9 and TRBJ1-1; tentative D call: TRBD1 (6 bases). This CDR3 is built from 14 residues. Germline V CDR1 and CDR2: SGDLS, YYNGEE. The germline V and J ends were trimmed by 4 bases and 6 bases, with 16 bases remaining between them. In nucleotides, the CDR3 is TGTGCCAGCAGCCCCAGACAGGAACACCCTGAAGCTTTCTTT. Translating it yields CASSPRQEHPEAFF.

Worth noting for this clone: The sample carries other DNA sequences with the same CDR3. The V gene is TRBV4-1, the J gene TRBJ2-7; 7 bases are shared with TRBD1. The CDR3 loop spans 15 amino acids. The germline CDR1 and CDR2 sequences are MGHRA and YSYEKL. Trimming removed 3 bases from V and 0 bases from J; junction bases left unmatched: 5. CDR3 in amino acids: CASSHRQGSSYEQYF. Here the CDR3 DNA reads TGCGCCAGCAGCCATCGACAGGGTAGCTCCTACGAGCAGTACTTC.

The CDR3 loop reads CASSDSWGAHYGYTF. The DNA of the CDR3 is TGTGCCAGCAGTGATTCATGGGGCGCTCACTATGGCTACACCTTC. The chain couples TRBV25-1 to TRBJ1-2; TRBD1 might be the D (5 bases). V was trimmed by 3 bases and J by 3 bases, leaving 14 bases between them. Germline CDR1 MGHDK, CDR2 SYGVNS. The length of the CDR3 is 15 residues.

CDR3 amino acids: CASSPRWGPNEQFF. CDR3 sequence (DNA): TGTGCCAGCAGCCCCCGGTGGGGGCCAAATGAGCAGTTCTTC. The genes are TRBV7-2 and TRBJ2-1; D might be TRBD1 (6 bases). CDR1 and CDR2 from the germline V gene are SGHTA and FQGNSA. Trimming removed 5 bases from V and 7 bases from J, with 15 bases in between. CDR3 length: 14 residues.

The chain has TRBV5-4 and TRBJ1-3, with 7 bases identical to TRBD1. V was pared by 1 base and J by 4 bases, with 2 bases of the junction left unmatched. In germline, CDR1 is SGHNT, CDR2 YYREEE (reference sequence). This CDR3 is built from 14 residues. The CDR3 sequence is CASSLWTGGNTIYF. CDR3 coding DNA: TGTGCCAGCAGCTTGTGGACAGGAGGAAACACCATATATTTT.

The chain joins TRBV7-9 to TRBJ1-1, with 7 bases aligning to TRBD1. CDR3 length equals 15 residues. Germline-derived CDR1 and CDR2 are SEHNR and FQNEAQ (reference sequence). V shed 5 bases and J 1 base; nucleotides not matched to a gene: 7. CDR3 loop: CASSHRQGWNTEAFF. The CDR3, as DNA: TGTGCCAGCAGCCACCGACAGGGATGGAACACTGAAGCTTTCTTT.

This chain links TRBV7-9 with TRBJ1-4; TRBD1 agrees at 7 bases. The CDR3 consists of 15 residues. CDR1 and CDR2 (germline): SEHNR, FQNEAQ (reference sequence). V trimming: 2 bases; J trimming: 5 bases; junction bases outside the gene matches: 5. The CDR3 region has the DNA TGTGCCAGCAGCTTATATGTGACAGGGAATGAAAAACTGTTTTTT. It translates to CASSLYVTGNEKLFF. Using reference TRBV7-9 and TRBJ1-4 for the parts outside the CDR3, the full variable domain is DTGVSQNPRHKITKRGQNVTFRCDPISEHNRLYWYRQTLGQGPEFLTYFQNEAQLEKSRLLSDRFSAERPKGSFSTLEIQRTEQGDSAMYLCASSLYVTGNEKLFFGSGTQLSVL.

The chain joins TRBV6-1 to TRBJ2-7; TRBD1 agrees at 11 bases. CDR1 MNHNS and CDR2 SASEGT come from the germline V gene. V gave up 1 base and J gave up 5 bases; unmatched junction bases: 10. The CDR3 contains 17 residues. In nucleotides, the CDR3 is TGTGCCAGCAGTGAAGGGACAGGGGGCGCTTTCGCTCACGAGCAGTACTTC. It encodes CASSEGTGGAFAHEQYF.

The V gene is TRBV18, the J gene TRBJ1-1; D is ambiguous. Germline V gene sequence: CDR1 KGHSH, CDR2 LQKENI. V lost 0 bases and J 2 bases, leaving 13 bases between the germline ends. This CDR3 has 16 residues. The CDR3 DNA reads TGTGCCAGCTCACCACCGCGGACGGAAAGTAACACTGAAGCTTTCTTT. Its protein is CASSPPRTESNTEAFF. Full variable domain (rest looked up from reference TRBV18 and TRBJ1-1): NAGVMQNPRHLVRRRGQEARLRCSPMKGHSHVYWYRQLPEEGLKFMVYLQKENIIDESGMPKERFSAEFPKEGPSILRIQQVVRGDSAAYFCASSPPRTESNTEAFFGQGTRLTVV.

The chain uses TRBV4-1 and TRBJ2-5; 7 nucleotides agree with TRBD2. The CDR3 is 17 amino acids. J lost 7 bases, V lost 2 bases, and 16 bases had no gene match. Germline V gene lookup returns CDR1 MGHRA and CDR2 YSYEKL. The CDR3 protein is CASSQRLAESNPWTQYF. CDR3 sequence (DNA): TGCGCCAGCAGCCAACGGCTAGCGGAGTCCAACCCCTGGACCCAGTACTTC.

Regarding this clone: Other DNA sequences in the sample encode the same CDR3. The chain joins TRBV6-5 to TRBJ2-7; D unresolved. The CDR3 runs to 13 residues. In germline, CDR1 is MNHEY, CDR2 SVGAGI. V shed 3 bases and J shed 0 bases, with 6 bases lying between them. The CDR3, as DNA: TGTGCCAGCAGTTATGTGGGCTCCTACGAGCAGTACTTC. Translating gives CASSYVGSYEQYF.

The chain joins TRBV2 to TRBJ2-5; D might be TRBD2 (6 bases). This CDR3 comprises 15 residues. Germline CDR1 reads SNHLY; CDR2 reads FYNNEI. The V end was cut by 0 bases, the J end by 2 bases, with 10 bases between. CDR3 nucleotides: TGTGCCAGCAGTGAAGCCCTAGCGCTTCAAGAGACCCAGTACTTC. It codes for CASSEALALQETQYF.

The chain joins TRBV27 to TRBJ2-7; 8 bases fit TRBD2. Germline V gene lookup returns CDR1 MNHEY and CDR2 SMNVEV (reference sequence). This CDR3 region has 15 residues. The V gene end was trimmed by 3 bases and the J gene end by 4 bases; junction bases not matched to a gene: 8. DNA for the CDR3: TGTGCCAGCAGTTTCGGACTAGCTGCGGGGTACGAGCAGTACTTC. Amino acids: CASSFGLAAGYEQYF.

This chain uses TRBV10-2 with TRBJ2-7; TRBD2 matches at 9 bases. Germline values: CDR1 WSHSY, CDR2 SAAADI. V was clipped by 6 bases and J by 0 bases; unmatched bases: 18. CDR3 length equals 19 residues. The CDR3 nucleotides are TGCGCCAGCAGAATAGGACCTCCCTCGAGTAGCGGGAGCTCCTACGAGCAGTACTTC. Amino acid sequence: CASRIGPPSSSGSSYEQYF.

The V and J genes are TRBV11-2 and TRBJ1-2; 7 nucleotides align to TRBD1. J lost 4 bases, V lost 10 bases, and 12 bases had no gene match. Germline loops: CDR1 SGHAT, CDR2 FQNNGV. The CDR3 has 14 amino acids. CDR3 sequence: CATSHPGTAYGYTF. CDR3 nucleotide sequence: TGTGCCACCTCCCACCCCGGGACAGCCTATGGCTACACCTTC.

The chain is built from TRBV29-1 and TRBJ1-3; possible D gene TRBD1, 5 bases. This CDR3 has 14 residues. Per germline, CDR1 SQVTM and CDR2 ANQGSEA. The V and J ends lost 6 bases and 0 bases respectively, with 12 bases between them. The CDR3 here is CSVNTGSSGNTIYF. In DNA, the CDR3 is TGCAGCGTGAATACAGGTAGCTCTGGAAACACCATATATTTT.

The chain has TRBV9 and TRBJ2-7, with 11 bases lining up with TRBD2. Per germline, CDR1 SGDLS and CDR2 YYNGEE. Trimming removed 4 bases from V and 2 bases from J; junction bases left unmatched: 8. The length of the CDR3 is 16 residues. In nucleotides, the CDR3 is TGTGCCAGCAGCTCGTCTGGGACTAGCGGACCCTACGAGCAGTACTTC. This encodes CASSSSGTSGPYEQYF.

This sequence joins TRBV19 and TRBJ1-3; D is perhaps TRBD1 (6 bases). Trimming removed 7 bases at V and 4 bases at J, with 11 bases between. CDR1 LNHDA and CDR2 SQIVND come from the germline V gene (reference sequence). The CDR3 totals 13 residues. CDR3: CASTRGHGNTIYF. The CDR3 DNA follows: TGTGCCAGTACGAGGGGACACGGAAACACCATATATTTT.

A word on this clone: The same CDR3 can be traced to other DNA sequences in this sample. The CDR3 region is CASSEGSEAYEQYF. The CDR3 DNA sequence: TGTGCCAGCAGTGAGGGGTCAGAAGCCTACGAGCAGTACTTC. This chain connects TRBV2 to TRBJ2-7; no clear D. The CDR3 spans 14 residues. Trimming stripped 3 bases from V and 2 bases from J, with 11 bases between. CDR1 is SNHLY and CDR2 is FYNNEI in the germline V gene.

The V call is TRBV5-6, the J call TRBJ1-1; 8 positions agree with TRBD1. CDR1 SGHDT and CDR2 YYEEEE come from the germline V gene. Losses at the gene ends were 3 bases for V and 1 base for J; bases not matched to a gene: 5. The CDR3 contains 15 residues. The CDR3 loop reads CASSWSGTGNTEAFF. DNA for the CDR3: TGTGCCAGCAGCTGGAGTGGGACAGGGAACACTGAAGCTTTCTTT.

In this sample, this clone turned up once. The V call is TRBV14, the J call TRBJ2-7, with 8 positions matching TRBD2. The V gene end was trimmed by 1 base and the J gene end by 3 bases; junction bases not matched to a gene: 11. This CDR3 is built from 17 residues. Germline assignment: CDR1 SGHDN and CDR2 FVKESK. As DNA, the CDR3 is TGTGCCAGCAGCCAAGGCCAACCGGGACTAGACATCTACGAGCAGTACTTC. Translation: CASSQGQPGLDIYEQYF.

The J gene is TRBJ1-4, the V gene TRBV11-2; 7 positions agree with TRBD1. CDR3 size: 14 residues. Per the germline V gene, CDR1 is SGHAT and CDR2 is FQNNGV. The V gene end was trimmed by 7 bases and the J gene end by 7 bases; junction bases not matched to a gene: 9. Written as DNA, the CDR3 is TGTGCCAGCACCCCGGACAGGCGGCGTGAAAAACTGTTTTTT. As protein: CASTPDRRREKLFF.

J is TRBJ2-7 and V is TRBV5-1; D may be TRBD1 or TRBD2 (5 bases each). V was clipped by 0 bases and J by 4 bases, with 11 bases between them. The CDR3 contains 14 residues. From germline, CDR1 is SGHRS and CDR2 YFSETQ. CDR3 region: CASSLGGSLYEQYF. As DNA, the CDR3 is TGCGCCAGCAGCTTGGGGGGGTCTCTATACGAGCAGTACTTC.